This TCR beta chain came from a study of PD-1 blockade in classical Hodgkin lymphoma (dated by TCRdb to about 2020). General notes on the study: Nivolumab dosing was 3 mg/kg intravenously every 2 weeks, continuing until either disease progression or unacceptable toxicity. To define a peripheral blood immune signature of response to PD-1 blockade in classical Hodgkin lymphoma, the study combined TCR beta sequencing with CyTOF.

The time point label corresponds to: cycle 1 day 1 (C1D1), immediately before nivolumab initiation. All trial patients had relapsed after autologous stem cell transplantation, with cohorts A, B and C differing in prior brentuximab vedotin exposure. Using a Miltenyi CD8+ T cell isolation kit, CD8+ T cells were purified from thawed PBMCs through magnetic negative selection. The trial cohort included 50 to 70 patients with relapsed/refractory classical Hodgkin lymphoma, and each patient had a best overall response of complete response, partial response or progressive disease. In the multi-cohort phase II CheckMate 205 trial, trial patients received single-agent nivolumab. An independent review committee assessed best overall response by applying the 2007 International Working Group response criteria. Trial PBMCs were obtained immediately prior to nivolumab initiation (C1D1) and on therapy at cycle 2 day 1 and cycle 4 day 1. Peripheral blood was collected in 8 mL Vacutainer Cell Preparation Tubes, from which PBMCs were isolated by centrifugation and then cryopreserved. Purified CD4+ and CD8+ fractions were prepared only for cases with an additional available PBMC sample. Magnetically labelled cells were removed on LS columns in a quadroMACS separator, and the flow-through was collected as the purified fraction.

The Qiagen DNeasy kit was used to extract genomic DNA from unsorted PBMCs and from the negatively selected CD4+ and CD8+ fractions. Using primers that anneal to V and J segments, immunoSEQ multiplex PCR amplified the TCR beta CDR3 regions. A synthetic immune receptor repertoire was used to minimize amplification bias, and remaining bias was computationally removed after sequencing. From the authors' description of their analysis: Repertoire diversity was quantified as the Shannon entropy index using custom Python scripts. Unsorted, CD4+ and CD8+ repertoires were analyzed separately, except for combined analyses in which CD4+ and CD8+ sequences were merged in silico. Clonal expansion was defined as at least a 2-fold frequency increase after treatment relative to C1D1, with a pseudocount of 0.5 for undetected baseline clones. Clones with 0 or 1 copy at C1D1 were classified as singleton clones, and clones with 2 or more copies were classified as non-singleton clones. By matching protein sequences in sorted samples from the same patient, clones expanded in unsorted samples were annotated as CD4+, CD8+ or unknown. Wilcoxon tests were applied to paired samples to test diversity changes from C1D1 to C4D1. TCRdb limited this immuneACCESS table to in-frame rearrangements with V and J called. A share of clones is missing; checked studies link under half to unresolved V genes, and the rest is unexplained. The V and J calls and clone size were taken over from that table, and D and trimming were inferred from the DNA. The sample table records around 8,000 clones; about 86% of these occur just once. The biggest ten clones account for approximately 22% of the sample.

A remark on this clone: Its antigen is currently not known. No much larger clone is present one base from it, and per-base qualities are unavailable.

Study-level results and caveats: A significant rise by C4D1 was seen in CD4+ but not CD8+ TCR diversity (p=0.0027 vs p=0.16), with the rise being most apparent in complete responders (p=0.02). Baseline diversity similar to that of newly diagnosed patients was observed in trial patients achieving complete response, whereas significantly lower diversity was observed in partial responders and progressors. Lower diversity was observed in patients in whom nivolumab was started less than 1 year after ASCT, and these patients were excluded from later analyses so that confounding by immune reconstitution would be avoided. Baseline TCR diversity was reported as lower in newly diagnosed patients than in healthy donors, and lower still in relapsed/refractory patients. The study was restricted to a single clinical trial cohort, and the causes of repertoire differences, possibly disease activity or prior therapy, were left undefined.

This receptor was taken from a human donor with classical Hodgkin lymphoma. The sequencing here drew on CD8+ T cells from blood, taken at baseline.

CDR3 protein: CASSQGKYEQYF. The DNA reads TGCGCCAGCAGCCAGGGGAAATACGAGCAGTACTTC. This chain is built from TRBV4-1 and TRBJ2-7, with the D segment identity uncertain. Counted from cysteine to phenylalanine, this CDR3 has 12 amino acids. CDR3 DNA is the only sequence kept; it has 36 bases, read in frame from the first base. CDR1 is given as MGHRA and CDR2 as YSYEKL, both from the germline V gene. The germline ends are 7 bases apart after V is trimmed by 3 bases and J by 4 bases.